The 26 T cell receptor beta chains below were found in one sample sequenced in a study of T cell changes during pregnancy in multiple sclerosis. Assay: immunoSEQ multiplex PCR; the TCRdb copy retains only in-frame clones and omits some. The sample has 73,000 or so clones, roughly nine tenths seen once. Sequenced here: peripheral blood, sampled after pregnancy. These receptors were taken from a female donor in good health, enrolled as a control in a pregnancy study.

This rearrangement joins TRBV13 to TRBJ1-1, with D maybe TRBD1 (5 bases). This CDR3 spans 15 amino acids. The V end was cut by 5 bases, the J end by 3 bases, with 16 bases between. Per the germline V gene, CDR1 is PRHDT and CDR2 is FYEKMQ (reference sequence). The CDR3 region is CASSDGTEGDTEAFF. The CDR3 region has the DNA TGTGCCAGCAGCGACGGGACGGAGGGAGACACTGAAGCTTTCTTT. Drawing the rest from reference TRBV13 and TRBJ1-1, the complete variable domain is AAGVIQSPRHLIKEKRETATLKCYPIPRHDTVYWYQQGPGQDPQFLISFYEKMQSDKGSIPDRFSAQQFSDYHSELNMSSLELGDSALYFCASSDGTEGDTEAFFGQGTRLTVV.

V gene TRBV30 combines with J gene TRBJ1-1, with a tentative D call TRBD1 (6 bases). Trimming took 0 bases from V and 5 from J, leaving 10 bases between them. Per the germline V gene, CDR1 is GTSNPN and CDR2 is SVGIG (reference sequence). The CDR3 has 13 residues. CDR3 protein: CAWSVGGRTEAFF. In DNA form, the CDR3 reads TGTGCCTGGAGTGTAGGGGGAAGGACTGAAGCTTTCTTT.

This chain uses TRBV7-6 with TRBJ1-1, with no clear D. Germline CDR1 and CDR2: SGHVS and FNYEAQ. V shed 2 bases and J shed 2 bases, with 9 bases lying between them. The CDR3 contains 14 residues. This CDR3 reads CASSLLKSNTEAFF. For the CDR3, the DNA is TGTGCCAGCAGCTTATTGAAGAGCAACACTGAAGCTTTCTTT.

V gene TRBV13 combines with J gene TRBJ1-4, with TRBD1 matching over 8 bases. V trimming: 5 bases; J trimming: 6 bases; junction bases outside the gene matches: 8. Germline values: CDR1 PRHDT, CDR2 FYEKMQ (reference sequence). CDR3 size: 15 residues. The CDR3: CASSLYAGQDEKLFF. DNA of the CDR3: TGTGCCAGCAGCCTCTACGCGGGACAGGATGAAAAACTGTTTTTT.

This clone has only one observation. The J gene is TRBJ2-5, the V gene TRBV30; TRBD2 might be the D (6 bases). V was cut by 0 bases and J by 1 base, with 15 bases left in between. The CDR3 has 16 residues. Looked up from germline, CDR1 is GTSNPN and CDR2 is SVGIG (reference sequence). CDR3 sequence (DNA): TGTGCCTGGAGTGTACCTAGGGGAGGTGGCCAAGAGACCCAGTACTTC. As protein: CAWSVPRGGGQETQYF.

The CDR3 DNA reads as TGCGCCAGCAGTGGACAGTCCAATCAGCCCCAGCATTTT. Its translation: CASSGQSNQPQHF. The chain links TRBV10-2 to TRBJ1-5, with D perhaps matching TRBD1 (5 bases). The CDR3 consists of 13 residues. CDR1 WSHSY and CDR2 SAAADI come from the germline V gene. The V end was cut by 4 bases, the J end by 3 bases, with 7 bases between.

The chain links TRBV14 to TRBJ1-2; TRBD1 is a possible D gene (6 bases). V gave up 2 bases and J gave up 6 bases, with 10 bases separating them. The CDR3 has 13 amino acids. CDR1 is SGHDN and CDR2 is FVKESK in the germline V gene. This CDR3 is CASSQIRTDGYTF. The DNA for the CDR3 is TGTGCCAGCAGCCAAATCCGGACAGATGGCTACACCTTC. Supplemented by reference TRBV14 and TRBJ1-2, the full variable domain reads EAGVTQFPSHSVIEKGQTVTLRCDPISGHDNLYWYRRVMGKEIKFLLHFVKESKQDESGMPNNRFLAERTGGTYSTLKVQPAELEDSGVYFCASSQIRTDGYTFGSGTRLTVV.

The CDR3 DNA is TGTGCCAGCAGTGACCGGACAGGGGCGGCAGATACGCAGTATTTT. Translating gives CASSDRTGAADTQYF. This chain connects TRBV6-4 to TRBJ2-3, with 9 nucleotides matching TRBD1. CDR1 and CDR2 (germline): MRHNA, SNTAGT. After removal of 2 bases from V and 4 bases from J, the junction contained 4 bases not matched to a gene. The CDR3 runs 15 residues.

The V gene is TRBV12-5, the J gene TRBJ2-7, with 7 positions matching TRBD2. V lost 2 bases to trimming and J lost 0 bases; unmatched junction nucleotides: 10. There are 17 residues in the CDR3. Per the germline V gene, CDR1 is LGHNT and CDR2 is FRNRAP. The CDR3 nucleotides read TGTGCTAGTGGTTTGCCCCGGACTAGGGAGAGCTCCTACGAGCAGTACTTC. Protein product: CASGLPRTRESSYEQYF.

This clone has only one observation. This chain uses TRBV29-1 with TRBJ1-1; D is unclear. The length of the CDR3 is 13 residues. Germline CDR1 is SQVTM and CDR2 is ANQGSEA. V was pared by 5 bases and J by 3 bases, with 13 bases between. CDR3: CSVSRGWDTEAFF. Here the CDR3 DNA reads TGCAGCGTTAGTAGAGGATGGGACACTGAAGCTTTCTTT. Together with reference TRBV29-1 and TRBJ1-1, the CDR3 gives the full variable domain: SAVISQKPSRDICQRGTSLTIQCQVDSQVTMMFWYRQQPGQSLTLIATANQGSEATYESGFVIDKFPISRPNLTFSTLTVSNMSPEDSSIYLCSVSRGWDTEAFFGQGTRLTVV.

The J gene is TRBJ2-2, the V gene TRBV5-1; tentative D call: TRBD1 (5 bases). CDR3 size: 15 residues. Trimming removed 2 bases at V and 4 bases at J, with 12 bases between. The germline V gene has CDR1 SGHRS and CDR2 YFSETQ. CDR3 loop: CASSFQGSGTGELFF. The CDR3 DNA follows: TGCGCCAGCAGCTTCCAGGGATCGGGCACCGGGGAGCTGTTTTTT.

The chain is built from TRBV5-1 and TRBJ2-1; 9 bases are shared with TRBD1. V lost 4 bases and J lost 7; bases outside the gene matches: 9. This CDR3 contains 15 residues. Germline loops: CDR1 SGHRS, CDR2 YFSETQ. CDR3 nucleotide sequence: TGCGCCAGCAGCAGGGACAGGGTCCCGCGGAATGAGCAGTTCTTC. As protein: CASSRDRVPRNEQFF. The whole variable domain, filled in from reference TRBV5-1 and TRBJ2-1, reads KAGVTQTPRYLIKTRGQQVTLSCSPISGHRSVSWYQQTPGQGLQFLFEYFSETQRNKGNFPGRFSGRQFSNSRSEMNVSTLELGDSALYLCASSRDRVPRNEQFFGPGTRLTVL.

The rearrangement joins TRBV5-1 to TRBJ2-1, with 9 bases matching TRBD1. V shed 1 base and J 5 bases; nucleotides not matched to a gene: 4. The CDR3 spans 15 residues. Germline V gives CDR1 SGHRS, CDR2 YFSETQ. This CDR3 reads CASSLTGGAHNEQFF. CDR3 nucleotide sequence: TGCGCCAGCAGCTTGACAGGGGGCGCCCACAATGAGCAGTTCTTC.

V usage is TRBV7-9 and J usage is TRBJ1-1; D is undetermined. CDR1 and CDR2 from the germline V gene are SEHNR and FQNEAQ (reference sequence). The CDR3 sequence is 13 residues long. V lost 4 bases, J lost 1 base, and 7 bases lay in between. DNA for the CDR3: TGTGCCAGCAGCTCAACAGAGAACACTGAAGCTTTCTTT. Its translation: CASSSTENTEAFF. Variable domain in full (rest from reference TRBV7-9 and TRBJ1-1): DTGVSQNPRHKITKRGQNVTFRCDPISEHNRLYWYRQTLGQGPEFLTYFQNEAQLEKSRLLSDRFSAERPKGSFSTLEIQRTEQGDSAMYLCASSSTENTEAFFGQGTRLTVV.

This chain joins TRBV2 and TRBJ1-2; D possibly corresponds to TRBD1 (5 bases). Trimming removed 3 bases at V and 8 bases at J, with 25 bases between. Germline lookup yields CDR1 SNHLY and CDR2 FYNNEI. The CDR3 length is 17 residues. The CDR3, as DNA: TGTGCCAGCAGTGACCCGCGGGGCTGGGGCGCAGGTCTCGGCTACACCTTC. Encoded protein: CASSDPRGWGAGLGYTF.

The V and J genes are TRBV7-2 and TRBJ1-5; D possibly corresponds to TRBD1 (5 bases). Trimming cost V 1 base and J 4 bases, with 11 bases left between them. The V gene's germline CDR1 is SGHTA and CDR2 FQGNSA. The CDR3 spans 15 residues. In DNA, the CDR3 is TGTGCCAGCAGCTTAGATGGGGGGTATAATCAGCCCCAGCATTTT. Amino acid sequence: CASSLDGGYNQPQHF.

V and J are TRBV19 and TRBJ2-4; 7 nucleotides line up with TRBD2. This CDR3 is built from 15 residues. Per germline, CDR1 LNHDA and CDR2 SQIVND (reference sequence). J was trimmed by 3 bases and V by 6 bases; bases with no gene match: 8. The CDR3 bases are TGTGCCAGTAGACCCCGTGGGAGGGACAAAAACATTCAGTACTTC. Protein sequence: CASRPRGRDKNIQYF.

This rearrangement joins TRBV7-7 to TRBJ2-3, with 8 bases aligning to TRBD2. The germline gives CDR1 SSHAT, CDR2 FNYEAQ (reference sequence). CDR3 length: 13 amino acids. With V trimmed by 5 bases and J by 4 bases, 2 bases remained unmatched. The chain's CDR3 is CASSHGGADTQYF. The DNA of the CDR3 is TGTGCCAGCAGCCACGGGGGGGCAGATACGCAGTATTTT.

V gene TRBV25-1 combines with J gene TRBJ1-1; 8 nucleotides agree with TRBD1. This CDR3 is 13 amino acids long. Germline V gene data show CDR1 as MGHDK and CDR2 as SYGVNS. The junction had 6 bases not matched to a gene; V was cut back by 9 bases and J by 3 bases. The CDR3 DNA follows: TGTGCCAGTCAGGGGGCCCAAGACACTGAAGCTTTCTTT. Residues: CASQGAQDTEAFF.

This clone was counted only a few times. The V gene is TRBV11-2, the J gene TRBJ1-1; 7 positions agree with TRBD1. The CDR3 has 13 amino acids. The germline CDR1 and CDR2 sequences are SGHAT and FQNNGV. Trimming at V came to 6 bases and at J to 5 bases, leaving 6 bases not matched to a gene. CDR3 in DNA: TGTGCCAGCAGGAGACAGGGCGGAACTGAAGCTTTCTTT. This sequence encodes CASRRQGGTEAFF. Looking up the rest from reference TRBV11-2 and TRBJ1-1 gives the full variable domain: EAGVAQSPRYKIIEKRQSVAFWCNPISGHATLYWYQQILGQGPKLLIQFQNNGVVDDSQLPKDRFSAERLKGVDSTLKIQPAKLEDSAVYLCASRRQGGTEAFFGQGTRLTVV.

The rearrangement uses TRBV25-1 and TRBJ1-1; tentatively, D is TRBD1 (6 bases). The germline gives CDR1 MGHDK, CDR2 SYGVNS. The CDR3 loop spans 15 amino acids. The V and J ends lost 3 bases and 2 bases respectively, with 13 bases between them. The CDR3 sequence: CASSDEGTPNTEAFF. CDR3 nucleotides: TGTGCCAGCAGTGATGAGGGGACACCTAACACTGAAGCTTTCTTT.

V usage is TRBV6-5 and J usage is TRBJ2-7, with a weak D call TRBD1 (6 bases). The length of the CDR3 is 13 residues. Germline V gene data show CDR1 as MNHEY and CDR2 as SVGAGI. V lost 6 bases, J lost 4 bases, and 13 bases lay in between. The CDR3: CASSPTTGYEQYF. In nucleotides, the CDR3 is TGTGCCAGCAGCCCTACCACAGGGTACGAGCAGTACTTC.

This clone was seen a single time. This chain connects TRBV4-3 to TRBJ1-2, with D unresolved. The germline V gene has CDR1 LGHNA and CDR2 YSLEER. CDR3 size: 13 residues. Trimming cost V 1 base and J 4 bases, with 7 bases left between them. CDR3 sequence (DNA): TGCGCCAGCAGCCAAGGTATGAGCTATGGCTACACCTTC. Translated, it gives CASSQGMSYGYTF.

This clone was recorded a few times. The CDR3 protein is CASSLRVGNRVAYEQYF. Written as DNA, the CDR3 is TGTGCCAGCAGCTTGCGGGTCGGTAACAGGGTTGCCTACGAGCAGTACTTC. J is TRBJ2-7 and V is TRBV7-9; a weak D match, TRBD1 (6 bases). Trimming removed 3 bases from V and 2 bases from J, with 20 bases in between. This CDR3 is 17 amino acids long. The germline V gene has CDR1 SEHNR and CDR2 FQNEAQ (reference sequence).

The V and J genes are TRBV2 and TRBJ1-2; 7 bases agree with TRBD1. The CDR3 loop spans 13 amino acids. V gave up 5 bases and J gave up 8 bases; unmatched junction bases: 8. Germline V gives CDR1 SNHLY, CDR2 FYNNEI. The CDR3 loop reads CASSTDRTYGYTF. The CDR3 DNA is TGTGCCAGCAGTACGGACAGGACGTACGGCTACACCTTC.

Comment on this clone: Different DNA sequences within this sample yield the same CDR3. V usage is TRBV6-1 and J usage is TRBJ1-1; no firm D call. This CDR3 spans 13 amino acids. The germline V gene encodes CDR1 MNHNS and CDR2 SASEGT. The V and J ends lost 4 bases and 0 bases respectively, with 6 bases between them. The CDR3 is CASSAVLNTEAFF. For the CDR3, the DNA is TGTGCCAGCAGTGCAGTCCTGAACACTGAAGCTTTCTTT.